This entry is about one T cell receptor (beta chain). Its antigen remains unknown. This record belongs to a study of T cell responses to AZD1222 COVID-19 vaccine. General observations from the study: As reported, nearly half of all spike-specific TCRs target variant regions that are unmutated.

Produced via immunoSEQ multiplex PCR; TCRdb's table is partial and in-frame only. The sample holds about 89,000 clones, 80% to 95% seen once. The V gene's germline CDR1 is MNHEY and CDR2 SVGAGI. V lost 2 bases and J 1 base, leaving 3 bases between the germline ends. This CDR3 comprises 14 residues. This sequence joins TRBV6-5 and TRBJ2-6; no definite D call. This specimen consisted of peripheral blood, obtained 28 days after the second AZD1222 dose. The clonotype was recovered from an adult who received the AZD1222 COVID-19 vaccine. CDR3 in DNA: TGTGCCAGCAGTTACGTATCTGGGGCCAACGTCCTGACTTTC. Residues: CASSYVSGANVLTF.